Listed here are 18 T cell receptor beta chains from one sample, sequenced in a study of regulatory T cells in long-lasting Graves disease. For TCR beta, libraries came from iRepertoire HTBI primers and Arm-PCR of CDR3 regions. TCRdb re-derived calls from the multiplex PCR reads in MiXCR, one entry per CDR3 protein. The sample includes 300,000 to 400,000 distinct CDR3 sequences, roughly a sixth seen only once; the top ten take 20% to 25%. Indicated time point: newly diagnosed GD, antithyroid drugs for less than 3 months. The TCR library was made from RNA extracted from PBMCs. Sample: peripheral blood mononuclear cells (PBMCs), taken at new diagnosis, from a patient treated with antithyroid drugs. Every receptor here comes from a female donor with Graves disease.

This clonotype showed up just a few times. CDR3 amino acids: CASSRSRGGDRSYEQYF. The CDR3 DNA reads as TGCGCCAGCAGCCGGTCAAGAGGTGGGGACAGGAGTTACGAGCAGTACTTC. The genes are TRBV4-1 and TRBJ2-7, with 8 bases aligning to TRBD1. J gave up 4 bases and V 4 bases, and 15 bases lay outside the gene matches. Germline CDR1 is MGHRA and CDR2 is YSYEKL. CDR3 length equals 17 residues.

This chain joins TRBV6-2 or TRBV6-3 and TRBJ2-2, with D possibly called TRBD1 or TRBD2 (5 bases each). Germline loops: CDR1 MNHEY, CDR2 SVGEGT. The CDR3 covers 14 residues. With 2 bases removed from V and 2 bases from J, the gap between germline ends came to 6 bases. CDR3 sequence: CASSYGDNTGELFF. The CDR3 DNA is TGTGCCAGCAGTTACGGGGACAACACCGGGGAGCTGTTTTTT.

This clonotype came up many times. The chain links TRBV5-6 to TRBJ1-5; 9 nucleotides align to TRBD1. This CDR3 comprises 15 residues. Germline CDR1 and CDR2: SGHDT and YYEEEE. The V and J ends lost 2 bases and 6 bases, in that order; junction bases with no gene match: 6. The CDR3 is CASSLDRGNGQPQHF. CDR3 nucleotide sequence: TGTGCCAGCAGCTTAGACAGGGGGAACGGTCAGCCCCAGCATTTT.

This clonotype was seen ten or more times. The chain is built from TRBV27 and TRBJ1-1, with TRBD1 identical over 8 bases. Germline V CDR1 and CDR2: MNHEY, SMNVEV (reference sequence). The CDR3 extends over 14 amino acids. Germline trimming cut 3 bases from V and 1 base from J; bases unmatched to any gene: 1. This chain's CDR3 is CASSFGQGNTEAFF. DNA of the CDR3: TGTGCCAGCAGTTTCGGACAGGGGAACACTGAAGCTTTCTTT.

The chain combines TRBV29-1 with TRBJ2-1; 7 bases line up with TRBD2. The J call may not be correct, given that the DNA end is closer to TRBJ2-3. Germline CDR1 reads SQVTM; CDR2 reads ANQGSEA. This CDR3 contains 17 residues. CDR3 coding DNA: TGCAGCGTTGAAGATCTGGGGCTAGCGGAGAGCACAGATACGCAGTATTTT. Encoded protein: CSVEDLGLAESTDTQYF.

The chain combines TRBV30 with TRBJ2-1; 12 bases are shared with TRBD2. The germline V gene has CDR1 GTSNPN and CDR2 SVGIG (reference sequence). This CDR3 has 15 amino acids. The V and J ends lost 3 bases and 5 bases, in that order; junction bases with no gene match: 5. The DNA of the CDR3 is TGTGCCTGGAGACTAGCGGGAGGCCCAGACAATGAGCAGTTCTTC. It yields the protein CAWRLAGGPDNEQFF.

This clonotype was detected many times. V usage is TRBV6-1 and J usage is TRBJ1-6; D not certain. The CDR3 is 15 amino acids. Between the trimmed V and J ends, which lost 2 bases and 6 bases, there was a span of 11 bases. From germline, CDR1 is MNHNS and CDR2 SASEGT. For the CDR3, the DNA is TGTGCCAGCAGTGAAAGGTCAAGGCTTAATTCACCCCTCCACTTT. It is translated as CASSERSRLNSPLHF.

This clonotype was observed many times. The genes are TRBV11-2 and TRBJ1-1, with D uncertain. V dropped 5 bases and J dropped 1 base, with 14 bases sitting between them. The CDR3 sequence is 15 residues long. Looked up from germline, CDR1 is SGHAT and CDR2 is FQNNGV. CDR3 region: CASSRRRGSNTEAFF. For the CDR3, the DNA is TGTGCCAGCAGCCGCCGACGAGGTTCGAACACTGAAGCTTTCTTT.

This clonotype showed up many times. The rearrangement joins TRBV20-1 to TRBJ2-5; perhaps TRBD2 as D (6 bases). The V gene lost 5 bases and the J gene lost 2 bases, with 12 bases spanning the gap. This CDR3 has 13 residues. Germline loops: CDR1 DFQATT, CDR2 SNEGSKA (reference sequence). The chain's CDR3 is CSAYGGTQETQYF. CDR3 DNA sequence: TGCAGTGCTTACGGGGGTACTCAAGAGACCCAGTACTTC.

The chain combines TRBV18 with TRBJ2-5; weak D call: TRBD1 (5 bases). The CDR3 loop spans 14 amino acids. Trimming left V 5 bases short and J 2 bases short, with 12 bases between. CDR1 and CDR2 (germline): KGHSH, LQKENI. The CDR3, as DNA: TGTGCCAGCTCAAATAAGGGGATTCAAGAGACCCAGTACTTC. As protein: CASSNKGIQETQYF.

The rearrangement joins TRBV7-2 to TRBJ2-1, with 10 bases that match TRBD2. V was pared by 5 bases and J by 8 bases, with 9 bases of the junction left unmatched. There are 15 residues in the CDR3. The V gene's germline CDR1 is SGHTA and CDR2 FQGNSA. The CDR3: CASSAPSGRAYEQFF. DNA of the CDR3: TGTGCCAGCAGCGCCCCCAGCGGGAGGGCCTATGAGCAGTTCTTC. The whole variable domain, remainder taken from reference TRBV7-2 and TRBJ2-1, is GAGVSQSPSNKVTEKGKDVELRCDPISGHTALYWYRQSLGQGLEFLIYFQGNSAPDKSGLPSDRFSAERTGGSVSTLTIQRTQQEDSAVYLCASSAPSGRAYEQFFGPGTRLTVL.

This clonotype was seen repeatedly, ten times or more. The chain links TRBV4-3 to TRBJ1-1; 8 nucleotides line up with TRBD1. The CDR3 spans 21 residues. V lost 1 base, J lost 0 bases, and 19 bases stayed unmatched. Per germline, CDR1 LGHNA and CDR2 YSLEER. The CDR3: CASSQAFLPIPGQEMNTEAFF. Written as DNA, the CDR3 is TGCGCCAGCAGCCAAGCGTTCCTCCCAATTCCGGGACAGGAGATGAACACTGAAGCTTTCTTT.

This clonotype was seen repeatedly, ten times or more. The chain combines TRBV20-1 with TRBJ2-3, with D tentatively TRBD2 (6 bases). CDR3 size: 14 residues. The ends were cut back, 6 bases at V and 5 bases at J, with 18 bases in the middle. Per germline, CDR1 DFQATT and CDR2 SNEGSKA (reference sequence). The CDR3: CSAAGSGDGDTQYF. CDR3 DNA sequence: TGCAGTGCCGCAGGTTCGGGAGATGGAGATACGCAGTATTTT.

Remarks on this clonotype: This likely came from a read error, as a far larger clone is one base away. This chain links TRBV6-2 or TRBV6-3 with TRBJ2-1, with a possible D match to TRBD1 (6 bases). CDR1 is MNHEY and CDR2 is SVGEGT in the germline V gene. CDR3 length: 14 residues. Trimming left V 0 bases short and J 10 bases short, with 13 bases between. In nucleotides, the CDR3 is TGTGCCAGCAGTTACTCCAGGGGTTCCTACGAGCAGTTCTTC. Translating gives CASSYSRGSYEQFF.

This clonotype occurred many times. The J gene is TRBJ2-3, the V gene TRBV12-3 or TRBV12-4, with D maybe TRBD2 (6 bases). Trimming removed 6 bases at V and 1 base at J, with 11 bases between. The CDR3 spans 14 residues. For the CDR3, the DNA is TGTGCCAGCAGACGCGGAGGGGGCACAGATACGCAGTATTTT. Translating it yields CASRRGGGTDTQYF.

A single count supports this clonotype. A far larger clone is one base from this, pointing to a likely read error. The chain recombines TRBV11-2 with TRBJ1-1, with D uncertain. This CDR3 comprises 13 residues. Germline CDR1 is SGHAT and CDR2 is FQNNGV. The chain's CDR3 is CASSLFWNIEAFF. CDR3 nucleotides: TGTGCCAGCAGCTTATTTTGGAACATTGAAGCTTTCTTT.

The J gene is TRBJ2-3, the V gene TRBV20-1, with D unresolved. Germline V gives CDR1 DFQATT, CDR2 SNEGSKA (reference sequence). This CDR3 has 12 residues. CDR3 amino acids: CSCLDKTDTQYF. The CDR3 region has the DNA TGCAGCTGCCTCGATAAGACAGATACGCAGTATTTT.

J is TRBJ2-7 and V is TRBV3-1; the match to TRBD2 covers 7 bases. Germline CDR1 reads LGHDT; CDR2 reads YNNKEL (reference sequence). The CDR3 consists of 15 residues. Trimming cost V 8 bases and J 5 bases; bases outside gene matches: 15. The CDR3 loop reads CASSPRGSLENEQYF. The CDR3 coding sequence is TGTGCCAGCTCACCACGCGGGAGTTTGGAAAACGAGCAGTACTTC.